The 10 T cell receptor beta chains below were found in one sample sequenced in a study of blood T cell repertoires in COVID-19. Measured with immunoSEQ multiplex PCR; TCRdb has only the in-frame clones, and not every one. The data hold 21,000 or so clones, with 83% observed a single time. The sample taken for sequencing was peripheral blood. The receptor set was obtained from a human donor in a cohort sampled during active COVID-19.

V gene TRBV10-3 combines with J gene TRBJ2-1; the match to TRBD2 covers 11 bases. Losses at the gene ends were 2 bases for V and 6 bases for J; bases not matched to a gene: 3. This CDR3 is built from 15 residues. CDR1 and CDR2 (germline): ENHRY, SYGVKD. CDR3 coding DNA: TGTGCCATCAGTGAGCTTAGCGGGGGGGGCAATGAGCAGTTCTTC. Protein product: CAISELSGGGNEQFF.

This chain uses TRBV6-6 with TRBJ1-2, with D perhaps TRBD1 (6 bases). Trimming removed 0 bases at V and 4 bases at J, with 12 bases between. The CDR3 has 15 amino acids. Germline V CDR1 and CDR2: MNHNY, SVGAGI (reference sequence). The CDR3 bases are TGTGCCAGCAGTTACTCTCCACAGGGTACCTATGGCTACACCTTC. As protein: CASSYSPQGTYGYTF.

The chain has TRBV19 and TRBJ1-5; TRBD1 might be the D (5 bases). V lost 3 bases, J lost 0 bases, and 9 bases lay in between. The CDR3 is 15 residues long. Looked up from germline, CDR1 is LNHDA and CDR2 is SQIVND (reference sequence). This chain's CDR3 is CASSIRRDSNQPQHF. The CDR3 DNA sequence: TGTGCCAGTAGTATCCGCAGGGATAGCAATCAGCCCCAGCATTTT.

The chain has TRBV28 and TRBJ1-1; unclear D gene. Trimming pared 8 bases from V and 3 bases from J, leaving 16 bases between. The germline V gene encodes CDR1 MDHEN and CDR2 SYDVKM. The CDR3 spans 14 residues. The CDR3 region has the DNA TGTGCCAGCGCCCCCCCTGGAGAGCACACTGAAGCTTTCTTT. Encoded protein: CASAPPGEHTEAFF.

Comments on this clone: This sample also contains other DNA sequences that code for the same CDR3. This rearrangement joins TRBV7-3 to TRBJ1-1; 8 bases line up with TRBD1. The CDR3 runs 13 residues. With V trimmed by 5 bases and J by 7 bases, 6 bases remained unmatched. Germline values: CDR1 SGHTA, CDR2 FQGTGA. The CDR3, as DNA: TGTGCCAGCAGCCCAGGGACAGGTGGTGAAGCTTTCTTT. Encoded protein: CASSPGTGGEAFF.

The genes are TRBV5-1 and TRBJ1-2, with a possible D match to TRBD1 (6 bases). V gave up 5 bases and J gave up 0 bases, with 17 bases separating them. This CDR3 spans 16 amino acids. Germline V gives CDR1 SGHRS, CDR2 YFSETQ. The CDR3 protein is CASRPGQIATNYGYTF. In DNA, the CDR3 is TGCGCCAGCAGACCTGGACAGATAGCAACTAACTATGGCTACACCTTC. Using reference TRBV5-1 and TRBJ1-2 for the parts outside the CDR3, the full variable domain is KAGVTQTPRYLIKTRGQQVTLSCSPISGHRSVSWYQQTPGQGLQFLFEYFSETQRNKGNFPGRFSGRQFSNSRSEMNVSTLELGDSALYLCASRPGQIATNYGYTFGSGTRLTVV.

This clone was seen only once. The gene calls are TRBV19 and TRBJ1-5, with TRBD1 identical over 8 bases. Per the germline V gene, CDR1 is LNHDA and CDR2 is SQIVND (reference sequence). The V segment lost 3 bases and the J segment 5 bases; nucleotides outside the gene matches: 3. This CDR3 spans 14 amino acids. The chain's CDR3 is CASSIPGGDQPQHF. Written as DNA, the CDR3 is TGTGCCAGTAGTATTCCAGGGGGCGATCAGCCCCAGCATTTT.

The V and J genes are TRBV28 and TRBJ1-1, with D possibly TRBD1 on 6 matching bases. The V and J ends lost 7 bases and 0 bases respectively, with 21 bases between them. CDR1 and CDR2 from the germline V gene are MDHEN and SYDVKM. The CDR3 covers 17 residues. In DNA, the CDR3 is TGTGCCAGCACCCTTTATGGGGCGGGGGGCATGAACACTGAAGCTTTCTTT. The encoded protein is CASTLYGAGGMNTEAFF.

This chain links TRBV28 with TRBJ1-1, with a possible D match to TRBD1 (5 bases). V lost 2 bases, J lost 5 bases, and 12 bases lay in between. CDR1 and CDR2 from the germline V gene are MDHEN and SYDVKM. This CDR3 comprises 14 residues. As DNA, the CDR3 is TGTGCCAGCAGTTTAGGAGGGGCAAGGACTGAAGCTTTCTTT. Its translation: CASSLGGARTEAFF.

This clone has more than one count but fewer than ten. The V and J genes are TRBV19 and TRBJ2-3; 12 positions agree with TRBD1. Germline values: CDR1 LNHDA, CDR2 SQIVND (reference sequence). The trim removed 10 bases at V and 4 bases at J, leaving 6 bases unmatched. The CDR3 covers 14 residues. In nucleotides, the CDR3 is TGTGCCACCCGGGACAGGGGGCGTGCAGATACGCAGTATTTT. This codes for CATRDRGRADTQYF.